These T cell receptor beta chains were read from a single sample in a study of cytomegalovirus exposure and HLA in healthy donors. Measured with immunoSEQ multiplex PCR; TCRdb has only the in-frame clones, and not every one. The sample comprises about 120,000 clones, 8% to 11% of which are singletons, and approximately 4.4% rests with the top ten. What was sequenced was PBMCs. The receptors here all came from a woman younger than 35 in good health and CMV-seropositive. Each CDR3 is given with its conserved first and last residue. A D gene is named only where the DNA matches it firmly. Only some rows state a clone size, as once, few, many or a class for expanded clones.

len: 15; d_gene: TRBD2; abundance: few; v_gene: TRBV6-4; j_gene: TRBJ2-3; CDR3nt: TGTGCCAGCAGAAGAGCGGGAGGGAGCACAGATACGCAGTATTTT; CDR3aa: CASRRAGGSTDTQYF
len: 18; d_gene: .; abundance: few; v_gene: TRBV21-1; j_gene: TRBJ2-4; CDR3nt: TGTGCCAGCAGCCCTGAATCTGGCAGGGGCGAGGGCAAAAACATTCAGTACTTC; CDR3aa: CASSPESGRGEGKNIQYF
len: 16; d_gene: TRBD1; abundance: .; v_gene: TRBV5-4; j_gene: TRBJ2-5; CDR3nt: TGTGCCAGCAGCTTGGTAGGGGGCGGGTGGCAAGAGACCCAGTACTTC; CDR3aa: CASSLVGGGWQETQYF
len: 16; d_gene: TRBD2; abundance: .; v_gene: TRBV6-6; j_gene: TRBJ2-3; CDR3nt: TGTGCCAGCAGTTACTCGCTAGCGGGGGGGCTCGATACGCAGTATTTT; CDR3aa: CASSYSLAGGLDTQYF
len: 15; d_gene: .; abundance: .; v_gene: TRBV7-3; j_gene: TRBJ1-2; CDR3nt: TGTGCCAGCAGCCCCACAGGGCTGGGGGTCTATGGCTACACCTTC; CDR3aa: CASSPTGLGVYGYTF
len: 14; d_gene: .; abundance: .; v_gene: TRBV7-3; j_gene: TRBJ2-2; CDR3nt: TGTGCCAGCAGCTCCCCTTGGGAGGCCGGGGAGCTGTTTTTT; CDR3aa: CASSSPWEAGELFF
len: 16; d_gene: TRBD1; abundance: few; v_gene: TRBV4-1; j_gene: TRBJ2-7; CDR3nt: TGCGCCAGCAGCCACCTCGGACAGGGGGCCTTCCTCGAGCAGTACTTC; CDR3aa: CASSHLGQGAFLEQYF
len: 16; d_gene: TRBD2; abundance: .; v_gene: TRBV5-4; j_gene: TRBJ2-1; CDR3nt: TGTGCCAGCAGACCCACCGGGACTAGCGGCAACAATGAGCAGTTCTTC; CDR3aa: CASRPTGTSGNNEQFF
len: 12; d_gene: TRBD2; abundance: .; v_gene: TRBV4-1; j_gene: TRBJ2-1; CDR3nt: TGCGCCAGCAGCCCGACGGGAGGGCCGCAGTTCTTC; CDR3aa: CASSPTGGPQFF
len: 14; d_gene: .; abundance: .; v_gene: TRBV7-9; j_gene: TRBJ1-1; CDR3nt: TGTGCCAGCAGACCGACCGGGACACTGGCTGAAGCTTTCTTT; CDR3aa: CASRPTGTLAEAFF
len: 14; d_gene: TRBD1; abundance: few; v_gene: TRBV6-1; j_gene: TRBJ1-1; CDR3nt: TGTGCCAGCAAACGACAGGGTTTAGACACTGAAGCTTTCTTT; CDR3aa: CASKRQGLDTEAFF
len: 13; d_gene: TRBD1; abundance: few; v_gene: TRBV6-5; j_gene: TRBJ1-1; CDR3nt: TGTGCCAGCGAGGGACAGATGAACACTGAAGCTTTCTTT; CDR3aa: CASEGQMNTEAFF
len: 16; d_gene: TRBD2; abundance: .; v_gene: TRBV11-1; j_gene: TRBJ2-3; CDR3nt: TGTGCCAGCAGCTTGGAAATAGCGGGAGTCACAGATACGCAGTATTTT; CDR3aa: CASSLEIAGVTDTQYF
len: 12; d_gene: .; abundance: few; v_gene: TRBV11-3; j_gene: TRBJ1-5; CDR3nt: TGTGCCAGCCGGCCCGGGACATGGCCCCAGCATTTT; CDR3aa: CASRPGTWPQHF
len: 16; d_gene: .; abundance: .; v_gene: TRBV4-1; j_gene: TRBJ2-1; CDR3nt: TGCGCCAGCAGCCAAGATAGCGCTAGCTCCTACAATGAGCAGTTCTTC; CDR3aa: CASSQDSASSYNEQFF
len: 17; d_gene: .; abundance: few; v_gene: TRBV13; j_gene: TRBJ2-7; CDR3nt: TGTGCCAGCAGCTTAGGACAGGGGGTAAGCGGGAGGTACGAGCAGTACTTC; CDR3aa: CASSLGQGVSGRYEQYF
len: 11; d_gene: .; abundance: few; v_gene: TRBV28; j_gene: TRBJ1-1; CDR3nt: TGTGCCAGCAGTTTAACAGGGAGAGCTTTCTTT; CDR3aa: CASSLTGRAFF
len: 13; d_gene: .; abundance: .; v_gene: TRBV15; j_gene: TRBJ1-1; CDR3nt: TGTGCCACCAGCAACAGCCAGAACACTGAAGCTTTCTTT; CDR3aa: CATSNSQNTEAFF
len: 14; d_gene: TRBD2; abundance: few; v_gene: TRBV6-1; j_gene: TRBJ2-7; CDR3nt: TGTGCCAGCAGTGTAAGGACTAGCGGCGGGGAGCAGTACTTC; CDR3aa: CASSVRTSGGEQYF
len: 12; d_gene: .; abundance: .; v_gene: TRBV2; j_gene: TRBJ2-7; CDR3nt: TGTGCCAGCAGCCTTATCCAGGGTGAGCAGTACTTC; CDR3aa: CASSLIQGEQYF
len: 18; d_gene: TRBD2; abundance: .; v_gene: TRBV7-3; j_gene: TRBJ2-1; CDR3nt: TGTGCCAGCAGCTTAAAGGTTGGCACTAGCGGGAGGTACAATGAGCAGTTCTTC; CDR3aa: CASSLKVGTSGRYNEQFF
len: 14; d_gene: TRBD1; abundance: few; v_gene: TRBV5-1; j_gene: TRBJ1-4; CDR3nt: TGCGCCAGCAGCTCAGGACAGGGAGGGGAAAAACTGTTTTTT; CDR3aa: CASSSGQGGEKLFF